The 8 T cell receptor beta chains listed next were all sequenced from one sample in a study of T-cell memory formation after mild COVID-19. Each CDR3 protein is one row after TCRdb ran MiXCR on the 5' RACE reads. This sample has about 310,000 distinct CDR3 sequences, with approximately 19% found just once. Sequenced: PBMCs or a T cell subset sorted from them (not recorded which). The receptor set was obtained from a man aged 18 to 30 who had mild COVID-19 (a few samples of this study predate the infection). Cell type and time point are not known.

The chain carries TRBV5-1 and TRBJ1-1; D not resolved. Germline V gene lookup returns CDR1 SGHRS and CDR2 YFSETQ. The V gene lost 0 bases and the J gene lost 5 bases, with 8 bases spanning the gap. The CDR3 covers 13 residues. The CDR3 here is CASSLAEQTEAFF. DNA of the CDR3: TGCGCCAGCAGCTTGGCGGAGCAGACTGAAGCTTTCTTT.

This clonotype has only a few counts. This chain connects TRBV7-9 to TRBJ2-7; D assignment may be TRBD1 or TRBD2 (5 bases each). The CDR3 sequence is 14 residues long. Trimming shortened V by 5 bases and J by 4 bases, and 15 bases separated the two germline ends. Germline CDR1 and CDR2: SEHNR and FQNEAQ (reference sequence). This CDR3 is CASSIDFGAYEQYF. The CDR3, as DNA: TGTGCCAGCAGCATAGATTTCGGGGCTTACGAGCAGTACTTC.

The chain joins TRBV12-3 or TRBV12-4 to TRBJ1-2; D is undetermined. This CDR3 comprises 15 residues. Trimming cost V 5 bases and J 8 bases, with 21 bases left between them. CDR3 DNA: TGTGCCAGCAGTGGTCCAGGCGTTTTTGTAGGAGGCTACACCTTC. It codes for CASSGPGVFVGGYTF.

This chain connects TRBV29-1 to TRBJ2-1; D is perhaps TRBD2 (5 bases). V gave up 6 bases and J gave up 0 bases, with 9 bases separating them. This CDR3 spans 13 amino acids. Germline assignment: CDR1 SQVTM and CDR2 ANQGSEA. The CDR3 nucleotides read TGCAGCGTACAGCGGAGCTCCTACAATGAGCAGTTCTTC. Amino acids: CSVQRSSYNEQFF.

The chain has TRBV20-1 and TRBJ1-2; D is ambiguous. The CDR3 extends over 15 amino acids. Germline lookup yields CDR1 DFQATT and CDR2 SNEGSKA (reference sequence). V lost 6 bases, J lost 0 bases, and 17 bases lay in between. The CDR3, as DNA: TGCAGTGCCCGTACGGTTTGGTCGACTAACTATGGCTACACCTTC. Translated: CSARTVWSTNYGYTF.

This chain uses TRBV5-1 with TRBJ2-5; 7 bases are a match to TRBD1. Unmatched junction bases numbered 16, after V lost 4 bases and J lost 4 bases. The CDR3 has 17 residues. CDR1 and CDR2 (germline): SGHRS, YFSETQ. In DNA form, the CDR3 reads TGCGCCAGCAGCCCACGACAGGGTTTGATGACGGGAGAGACCCAGTACTTC. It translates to CASSPRQGLMTGETQYF.

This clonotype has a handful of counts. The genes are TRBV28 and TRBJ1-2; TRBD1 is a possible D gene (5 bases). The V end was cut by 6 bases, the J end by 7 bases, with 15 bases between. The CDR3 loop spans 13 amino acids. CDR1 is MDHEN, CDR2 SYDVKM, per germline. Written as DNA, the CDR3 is TGTGCCAGCAGAGCGATCAGGGCGGGTGGCTACACCTTC. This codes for CASRAIRAGGYTF.

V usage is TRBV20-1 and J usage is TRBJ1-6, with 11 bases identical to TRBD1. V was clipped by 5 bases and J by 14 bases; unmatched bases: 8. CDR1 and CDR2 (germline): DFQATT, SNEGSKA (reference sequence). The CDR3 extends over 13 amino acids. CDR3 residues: CSARGTGGSTLHF. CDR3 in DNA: TGCAGTGCTCGCGGGACAGGGGGATCCACCCTCCACTTT.